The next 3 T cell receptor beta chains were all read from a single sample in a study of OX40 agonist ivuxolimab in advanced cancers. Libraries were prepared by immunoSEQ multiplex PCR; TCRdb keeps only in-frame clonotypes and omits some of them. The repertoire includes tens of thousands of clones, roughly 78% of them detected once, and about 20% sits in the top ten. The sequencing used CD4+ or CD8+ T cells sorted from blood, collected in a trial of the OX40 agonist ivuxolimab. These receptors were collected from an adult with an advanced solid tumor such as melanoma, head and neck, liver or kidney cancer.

The CDR3 protein is CATSRDQGTLETQYF. In DNA form, the CDR3 reads TGTGCCACCAGCAGAGATCAGGGTACGTTGGAGACCCAGTACTTC. This chain links TRBV15 with TRBJ2-5; D may be TRBD1 (5 bases). The CDR3 runs to 15 residues. Germline loops: CDR1 LNHNV, CDR2 YYDKDF (reference sequence). V was cut by 0 bases and J by 5 bases, with 13 bases left in between.

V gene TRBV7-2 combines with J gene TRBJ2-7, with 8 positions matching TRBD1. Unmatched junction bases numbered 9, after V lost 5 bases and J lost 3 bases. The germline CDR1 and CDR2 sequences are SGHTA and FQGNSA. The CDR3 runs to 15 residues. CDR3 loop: CASSPGGRSYYEQYF. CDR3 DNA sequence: TGTGCCAGCAGCCCAGGGGGCAGGTCATACTACGAGCAGTACTTC.

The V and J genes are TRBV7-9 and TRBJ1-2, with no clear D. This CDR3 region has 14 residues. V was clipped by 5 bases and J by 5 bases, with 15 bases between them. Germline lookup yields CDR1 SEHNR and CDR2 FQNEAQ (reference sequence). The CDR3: CASSPGIRIYGYTF. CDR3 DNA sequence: TGTGCCAGCAGCCCGGGGATCAGGATTTATGGCTACACCTTC.